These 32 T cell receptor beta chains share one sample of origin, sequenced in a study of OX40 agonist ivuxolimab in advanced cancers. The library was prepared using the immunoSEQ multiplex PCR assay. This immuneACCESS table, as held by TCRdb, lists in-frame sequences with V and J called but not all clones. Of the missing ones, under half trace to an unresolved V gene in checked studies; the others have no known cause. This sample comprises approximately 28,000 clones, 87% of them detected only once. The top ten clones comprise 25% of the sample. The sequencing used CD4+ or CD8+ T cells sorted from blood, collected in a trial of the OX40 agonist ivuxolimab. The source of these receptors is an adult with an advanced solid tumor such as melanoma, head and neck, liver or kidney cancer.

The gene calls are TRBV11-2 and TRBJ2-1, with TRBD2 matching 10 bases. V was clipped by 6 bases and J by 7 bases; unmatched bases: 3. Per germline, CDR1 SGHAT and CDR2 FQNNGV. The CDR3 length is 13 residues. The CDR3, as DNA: TGTGCCAGCAGATCTAGCGGGAGAAATGAGCAGTTCTTC. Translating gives CASRSSGRNEQFF.

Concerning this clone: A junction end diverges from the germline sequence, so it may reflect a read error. CDR3: CASSPVTGTGAYGYTF. In DNA, the CDR3 is TGTGCCAGCAGTCCTGTAACGGGGACAGGGGCCTATGGCTACACCTTC. The chain recombines TRBV10-3 with TRBJ1-2; 10 bases fit TRBD1. This CDR3 has 16 residues. In germline, CDR1 is ENHRY, CDR2 SYGVKD.

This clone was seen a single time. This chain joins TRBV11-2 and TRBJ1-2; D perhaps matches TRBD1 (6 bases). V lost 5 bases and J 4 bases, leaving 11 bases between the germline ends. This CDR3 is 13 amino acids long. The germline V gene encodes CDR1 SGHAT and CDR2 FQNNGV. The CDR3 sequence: CASSREGGYGYTF. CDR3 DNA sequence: TGTGCCAGCAGCCGGGAGGGGGGCTATGGCTACACCTTC.

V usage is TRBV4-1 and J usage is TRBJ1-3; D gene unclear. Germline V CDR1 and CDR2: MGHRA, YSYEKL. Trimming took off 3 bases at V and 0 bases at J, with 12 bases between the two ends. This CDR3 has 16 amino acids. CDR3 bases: TGCGCCAGCAGCCAGCCGATCGACAACTCTGGAAACACCATATATTTT. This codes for CASSQPIDNSGNTIYF.

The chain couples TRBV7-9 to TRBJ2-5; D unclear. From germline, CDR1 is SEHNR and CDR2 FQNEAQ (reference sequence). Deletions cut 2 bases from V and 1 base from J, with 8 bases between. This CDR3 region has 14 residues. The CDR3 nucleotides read TGTGCCAGCAGCTTATTGGCCAGCCAAGAGACCCAGTACTTC. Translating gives CASSLLASQETQYF.

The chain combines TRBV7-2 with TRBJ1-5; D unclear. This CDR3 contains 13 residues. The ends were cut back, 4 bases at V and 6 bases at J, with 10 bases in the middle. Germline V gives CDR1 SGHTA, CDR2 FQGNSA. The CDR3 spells CASSSDRVQPQHF. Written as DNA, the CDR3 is TGTGCCAGCAGCTCCGACCGGGTTCAGCCCCAGCATTTT.

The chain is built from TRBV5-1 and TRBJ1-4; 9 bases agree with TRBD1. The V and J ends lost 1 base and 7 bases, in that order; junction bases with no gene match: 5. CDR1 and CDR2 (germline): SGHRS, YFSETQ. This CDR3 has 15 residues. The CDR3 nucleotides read TGCGCCAGCAGCTTGAGCGGACAGGGGTTTGAAAAACTGTTTTTT. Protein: CASSLSGQGFEKLFF.

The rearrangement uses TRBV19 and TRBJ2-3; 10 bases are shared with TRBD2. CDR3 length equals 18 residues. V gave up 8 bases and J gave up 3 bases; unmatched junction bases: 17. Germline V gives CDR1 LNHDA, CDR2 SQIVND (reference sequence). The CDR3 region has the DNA TGTGCCAGTCACACCAGCGGGAGGGCACCCCCACGGACAGATACGCAGTATTTT. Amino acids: CASHTSGRAPPRTDTQYF. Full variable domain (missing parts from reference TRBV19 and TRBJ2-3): DGGITQSPKYLFRKEGQNVTLSCEQNLNHDAMYWYRQDPGQGLRLIYYSQIVNDFQKGDIAEGYSVSREKKESFPLTVTSAQKNPTAFYLCASHTSGRAPPRTDTQYFGPGTRLTVL.

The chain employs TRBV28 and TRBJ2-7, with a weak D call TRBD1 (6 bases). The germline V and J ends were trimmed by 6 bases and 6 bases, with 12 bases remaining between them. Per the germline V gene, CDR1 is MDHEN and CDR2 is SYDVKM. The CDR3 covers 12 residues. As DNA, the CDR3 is TGTGCCAGCAGCCTACCCAGGGGCGAGCAGTACTTC. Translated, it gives CASSLPRGEQYF.

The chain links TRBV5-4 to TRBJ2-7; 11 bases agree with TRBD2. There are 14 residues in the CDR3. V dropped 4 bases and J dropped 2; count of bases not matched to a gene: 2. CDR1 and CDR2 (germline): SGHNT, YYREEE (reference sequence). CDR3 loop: CASSGLAGAYEQYF. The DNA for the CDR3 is TGTGCCAGCAGCGGACTAGCGGGTGCCTACGAGCAGTACTTC.

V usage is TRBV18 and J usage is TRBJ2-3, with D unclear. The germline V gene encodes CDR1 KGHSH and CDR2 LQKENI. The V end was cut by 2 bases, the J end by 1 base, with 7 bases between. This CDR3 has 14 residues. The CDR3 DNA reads TGTGCCAGCTCACCATTCTCCGGCACAGATACGCAGTATTTT. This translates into CASSPFSGTDTQYF.

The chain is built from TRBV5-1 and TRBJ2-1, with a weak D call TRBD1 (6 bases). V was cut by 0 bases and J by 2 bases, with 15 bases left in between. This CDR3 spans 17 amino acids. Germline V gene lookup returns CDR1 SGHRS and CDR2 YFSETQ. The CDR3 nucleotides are TGCGCCAGCAGCTTGGAGGGGCAGGGGCAAACCTACAATGAGCAGTTCTTC. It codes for CASSLEGQGQTYNEQFF.

The CDR3 bases are TGTGCCAGTAGCGGACAAGACACCGGGGAGCTGTTTTTT. Protein sequence: CASSGQDTGELFF. J is TRBJ2-2 and V is TRBV19; perhaps TRBD1 as D (5 bases). V lost 6 bases to trimming and J lost 3 bases, with 8 bases between them. Germline V CDR1 and CDR2: LNHDA, SQIVND (reference sequence). The CDR3 covers 13 residues.

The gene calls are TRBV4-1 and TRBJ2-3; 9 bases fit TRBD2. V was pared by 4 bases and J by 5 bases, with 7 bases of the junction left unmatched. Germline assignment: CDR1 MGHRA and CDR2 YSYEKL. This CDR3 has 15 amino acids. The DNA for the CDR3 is TGCGCCAGCAGCCTCCTTCCTAGCGGGGTAGATACGCAGTATTTT. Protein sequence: CASSLLPSGVDTQYF.

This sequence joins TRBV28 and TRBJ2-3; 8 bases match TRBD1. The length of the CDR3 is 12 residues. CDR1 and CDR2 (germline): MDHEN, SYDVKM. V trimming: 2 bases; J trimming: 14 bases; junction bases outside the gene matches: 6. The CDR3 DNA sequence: TGTGCCAGCAGTTTAGGGGACAGGAGAGGGTATTTT. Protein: CASSLGDRRGYF.

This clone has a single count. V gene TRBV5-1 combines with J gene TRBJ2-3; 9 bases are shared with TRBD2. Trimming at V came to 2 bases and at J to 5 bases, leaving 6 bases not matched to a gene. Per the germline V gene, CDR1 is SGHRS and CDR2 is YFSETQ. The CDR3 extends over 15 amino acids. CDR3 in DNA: TGCGCCAGCAGCTTTGCGGGAGGGCAAAGAGATACGCAGTATTTT. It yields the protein CASSFAGGQRDTQYF. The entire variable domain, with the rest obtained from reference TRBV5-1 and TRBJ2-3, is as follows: KAGVTQTPRYLIKTRGQQVTLSCSPISGHRSVSWYQQTPGQGLQFLFEYFSETQRNKGNFPGRFSGRQFSNSRSEMNVSTLELGDSALYLCASSFAGGQRDTQYFGPGTRLTVL.

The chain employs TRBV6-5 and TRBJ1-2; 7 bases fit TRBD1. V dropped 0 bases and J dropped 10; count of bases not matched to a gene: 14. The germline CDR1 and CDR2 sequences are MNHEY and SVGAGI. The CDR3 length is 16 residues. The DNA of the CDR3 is TGTGCCAGCAGTTACTCGAACAGGGGAGCTTATCACGTCTACACCTTC. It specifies CASSYSNRGAYHVYTF.

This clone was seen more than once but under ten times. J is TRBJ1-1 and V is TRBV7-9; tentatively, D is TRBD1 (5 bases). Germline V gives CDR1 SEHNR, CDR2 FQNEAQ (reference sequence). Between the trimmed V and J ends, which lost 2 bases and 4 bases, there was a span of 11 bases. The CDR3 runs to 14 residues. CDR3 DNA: TGTGCCAGCAGCTTATCATCCGGGGCCACTGAAGCTTTCTTT. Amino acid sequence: CASSLSSGATEAFF. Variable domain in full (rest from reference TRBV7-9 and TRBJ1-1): DTGVSQNPRHKITKRGQNVTFRCDPISEHNRLYWYRQTLGQGPEFLTYFQNEAQLEKSRLLSDRFSAERPKGSFSTLEIQRTEQGDSAMYLCASSLSSGATEAFFGQGTRLTVV.

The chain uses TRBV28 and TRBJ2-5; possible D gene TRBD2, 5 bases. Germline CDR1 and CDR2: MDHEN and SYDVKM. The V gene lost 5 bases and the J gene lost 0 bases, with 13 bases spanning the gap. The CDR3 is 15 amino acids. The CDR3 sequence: CASSPFSSYQETQYF. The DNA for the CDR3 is TGTGCCAGCAGTCCTTTCTCTAGCTACCAAGAGACCCAGTACTTC.

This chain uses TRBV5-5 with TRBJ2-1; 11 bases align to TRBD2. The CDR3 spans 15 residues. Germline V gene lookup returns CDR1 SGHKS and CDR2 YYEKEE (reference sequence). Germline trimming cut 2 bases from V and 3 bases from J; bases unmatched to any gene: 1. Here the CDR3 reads CASSLLAGDYNEQFF. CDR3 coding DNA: TGTGCCAGCAGCTTACTAGCGGGAGACTACAATGAGCAGTTCTTC.

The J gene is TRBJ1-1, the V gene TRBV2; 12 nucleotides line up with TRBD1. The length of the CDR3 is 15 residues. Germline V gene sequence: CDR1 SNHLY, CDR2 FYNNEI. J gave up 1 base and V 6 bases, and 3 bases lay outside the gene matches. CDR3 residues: CASSWDRGQNTEAFF. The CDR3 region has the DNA TGTGCCAGCAGCTGGGACAGGGGGCAGAACACTGAAGCTTTCTTT.

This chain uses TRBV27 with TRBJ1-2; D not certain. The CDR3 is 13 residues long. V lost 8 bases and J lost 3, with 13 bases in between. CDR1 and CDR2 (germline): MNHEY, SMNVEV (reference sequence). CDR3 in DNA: TGTGCCAGCTTACGAGGCGTGGACTATGGCTACACCTTC. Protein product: CASLRGVDYGYTF.

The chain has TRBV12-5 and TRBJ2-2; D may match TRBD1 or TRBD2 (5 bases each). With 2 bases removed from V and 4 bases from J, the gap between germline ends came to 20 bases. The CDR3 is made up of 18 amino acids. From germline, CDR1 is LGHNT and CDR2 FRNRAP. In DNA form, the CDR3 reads TGTGCTAGTGGTTTGATCCCCTTACCGGGACCAGGCACCGGGGAGCTGTTTTTT. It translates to CASGLIPLPGPGTGELFF.

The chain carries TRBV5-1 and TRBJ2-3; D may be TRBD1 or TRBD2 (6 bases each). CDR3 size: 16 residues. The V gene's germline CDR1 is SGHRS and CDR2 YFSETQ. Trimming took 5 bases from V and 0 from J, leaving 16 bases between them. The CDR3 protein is CASRGGSGTSTDTQYF. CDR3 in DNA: TGCGCCAGCAGAGGGGGTAGCGGAACTAGCACAGATACGCAGTATTTT.

The CDR3 loop is CATSRVGDTTNYGYTF. CDR3 in DNA: TGTGCCACCAGCAGAGTGGGGGACACCACTAACTATGGCTACACCTTC. The chain uses TRBV15 and TRBJ1-2; a weak D match, TRBD1 (6 bases). The V end lost 1 base, the J end lost 0 bases, and 12 bases lay between the germline ends. There are 16 residues in the CDR3. Germline V gene sequence: CDR1 LNHNV, CDR2 YYDKDF (reference sequence).

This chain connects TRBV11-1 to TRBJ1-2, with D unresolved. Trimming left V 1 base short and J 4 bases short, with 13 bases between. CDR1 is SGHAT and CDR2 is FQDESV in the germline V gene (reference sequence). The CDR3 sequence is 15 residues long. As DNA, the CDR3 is TGTGCCAGCAGCTTAGTGGCTGGAAAGACCTATGGCTACACCTTC. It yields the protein CASSLVAGKTYGYTF.

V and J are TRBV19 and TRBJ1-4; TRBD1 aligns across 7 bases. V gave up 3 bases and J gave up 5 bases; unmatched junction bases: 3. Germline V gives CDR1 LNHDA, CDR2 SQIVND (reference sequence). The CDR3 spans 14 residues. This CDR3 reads CASSIPGQNEKLFF. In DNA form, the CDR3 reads TGTGCCAGTAGTATCCCGGGACAGAATGAAAAACTGTTTTTT. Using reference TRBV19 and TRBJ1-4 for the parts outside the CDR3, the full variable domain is DGGITQSPKYLFRKEGQNVTLSCEQNLNHDAMYWYRQDPGQGLRLIYYSQIVNDFQKGDIAEGYSVSREKKESFPLTVTSAQKNPTAFYLCASSIPGQNEKLFFGSGTQLSVL.

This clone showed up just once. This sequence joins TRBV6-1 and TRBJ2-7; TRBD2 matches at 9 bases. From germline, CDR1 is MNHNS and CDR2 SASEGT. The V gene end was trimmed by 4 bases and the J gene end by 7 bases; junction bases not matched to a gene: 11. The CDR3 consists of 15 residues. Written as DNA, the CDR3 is TGTGCCAGCAGTGCAGAGATAGCGGGAGTGGGGGAGCAGTACTTC. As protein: CASSAEIAGVGEQYF.

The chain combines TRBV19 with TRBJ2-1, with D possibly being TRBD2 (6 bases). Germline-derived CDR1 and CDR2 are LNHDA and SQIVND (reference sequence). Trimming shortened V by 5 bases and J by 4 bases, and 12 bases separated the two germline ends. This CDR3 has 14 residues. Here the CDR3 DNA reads TGTGCCAGTAGTGGAGGGGCGGATTACAATGAGCAGTTCTTC. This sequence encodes CASSGGADYNEQFF.

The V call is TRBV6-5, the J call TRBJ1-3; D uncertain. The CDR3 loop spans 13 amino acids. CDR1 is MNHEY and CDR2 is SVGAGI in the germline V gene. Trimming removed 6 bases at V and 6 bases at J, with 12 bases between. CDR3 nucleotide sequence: TGTGCCAGCAGGGCCCTAAATGTAAACACCATATATTTT. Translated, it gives CASRALNVNTIYF.

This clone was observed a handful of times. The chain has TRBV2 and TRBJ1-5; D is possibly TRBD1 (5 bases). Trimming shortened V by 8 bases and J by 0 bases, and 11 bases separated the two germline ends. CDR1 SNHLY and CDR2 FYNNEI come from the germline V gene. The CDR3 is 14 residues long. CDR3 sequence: CASAQGSSNQPQHF. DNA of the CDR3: TGTGCCAGCGCGCAGGGTAGTAGCAATCAGCCCCAGCATTTT.

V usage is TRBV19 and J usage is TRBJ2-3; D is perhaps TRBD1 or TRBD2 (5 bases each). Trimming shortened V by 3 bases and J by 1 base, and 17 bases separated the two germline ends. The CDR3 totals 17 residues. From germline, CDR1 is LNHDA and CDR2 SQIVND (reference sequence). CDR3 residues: CASSIPYHLGGTDTQYF. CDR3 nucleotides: TGTGCCAGTAGTATCCCGTACCATCTGGGGGGCACAGATACGCAGTATTTT. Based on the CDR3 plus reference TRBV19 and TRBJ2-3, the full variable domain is DGGITQSPKYLFRKEGQNVTLSCEQNLNHDAMYWYRQDPGQGLRLIYYSQIVNDFQKGDIAEGYSVSREKKESFPLTVTSAQKNPTAFYLCASSIPYHLGGTDTQYFGPGTRLTVL.